This TCR beta chain was observed in a study of blood T cell repertoires in COVID-19 (TCRdb year 2020). About the full investigation: The collaborator samples originated in the United States, Italy and Spain and spanned the acute and convalescent phases of COVID-19. The prospective study material was composed of cDNA or gDNA derived from T cells, B-cell-depleted T cells, or PBMCs. Subjects who had been exposed to COVID-19, were actively infected with it, or had recovered from it provided the deeply sampled blood TCRbeta repertoires that made up the dataset. A freely available public database, intended as a resource for researchers studying the immune response to SARS-CoV-2, is where the repertoires were released. The samples were drawn from two sources: the first 160 participants of the ongoing ImmuneRACE study, and 1,000 to 1,500 subjects contributed by 6 global collaborators. A de-identified subject ID, COVID-19 status, age in years and sex were almost always included in the sample metadata. Where available, HLA class I and class II types were obtained from metadata supplied by the sample provider rather than from assay-based typing.

CDR1 and CDR2 were assigned from the germline V gene as SGHRS and YFSETQ. V is trimmed back by 0 bases and J by 2 bases, and the junction contains 7 bases that no gene match accounts for. The CDR3 spans 16 residues, from the cysteine through the phenylalanine. Only the CDR3 region is kept as DNA, spanning 48 bases read in frame from base 1. Of note for this clone: Its antigen remains unidentified. The sample holds no much larger clone one base away, and base qualities are not on file.

Collaborating institutions collected whole blood in K2EDTA tubes following their own protocols. For TCRbeta analysis, collaborators shipped samples as frozen whole blood, isolated PBMCs, or DNA extracted from either of those sample types. Overall study outcomes, separate from this receptor: How much clinical and demographic metadata was included differed by source and by participant, and the metadata was provided uncurated.

The immunoSEQ Assay, a bias-controlled multiplex PCR, was used to amplify TCRbeta CDR3 regions from genomic DNA. The study's own analysis went as follows. Within the assay, amplification of reference gene primers was used to estimate how many nucleated cells each sample contained. To quantify the absolute abundance of each unique TCRbeta CDR3 rearrangement, sequence reads were collapsed and filtered. Productive Simpson clonality was computed per sample as the square root of Simpson's diversity index over productive rearrangements. In its TCRdb copy, this immuneACCESS table keeps in-frame sequences only and misses some clones. Where compared with another copy, unresolved V genes explain less than half of these, and the others have no known cause. V, J and clone size are those of that table, while D and trimming were read from the DNA. The sample table shows over 100,000 clones, and around nine tenths are seen once. 3.5% to 4.5% of the sample is in the top ten clones.

This sequence was found in a man aged 40-50 years with acute or convalescent COVID-19. Sequencing was done on a sample of peripheral blood. The chain joins TRBV5-1 to TRBJ2-7; 8 middle bases align to TRBD2. The DNA sequence is as follows: TGCGCCAGCAGCTTGGATTCGGGGGGGATGACCTACGAGCAGTACTTC. Its protein is CASSLDSGGMTYEQYF.